One and the same sample provided the 16 T cell receptor beta chains below, sequenced in a study of CD8 T cells in ankylosing spondylitis. Study findings and constraints: A motif of roughly eight highly homologous TCR beta variants was seen as apparently characteristic of ankylosing spondylitis blood.

No antigen has been assigned to these receptors. TCRdb reprocessed the 5' RACE reads with MiXCR, giving one entry per CDR3 protein. The table has fewer than 550,000 distinct CDR3 sequences, approximately 5.3% seen once. Sequencing was done on a sample of blood, either unsorted or a sorted T cell fraction (not recorded which). These receptors came from a male donor with ankylosing spondylitis.

This clonotype was counted many times. The chain uses TRBV3-1 and TRBJ1-6; unclear D gene. CDR3 size: 13 residues. Germline CDR1 reads LGHDT; CDR2 reads YNNKEL (reference sequence). Trimming removed 0 bases at V and 7 bases at J, with 4 bases between. In nucleotides, the CDR3 is TGTGCCAGCAGCCAAGAAGGGAATTCACCCCTCCACTTT. It codes for CASSQEGNSPLHF.

This clonotype was counted ten times or more. J is TRBJ2-3 and V is TRBV10-3; perhaps TRBD1 as D (7 bases). The CDR3 has 14 residues. Trimming pared 6 bases from V and 0 bases from J, leaving 10 bases between. From germline, CDR1 is ENHRY and CDR2 SYGVKD. The CDR3 sequence is CAIRRDRSTDTQYF. CDR3 nucleotide sequence: TGTGCCATCAGGCGGGACAGAAGCACAGATACGCAGTATTTT.

This clonotype has at least ten counts. The chain employs TRBV7-9 and TRBJ1-3; 9 bases are a match to TRBD1. V shed 5 bases, J shed 2 bases, and the junction held 7 bases outside the gene matches. Per the germline V gene, CDR1 is SEHNR and CDR2 is FQNEAQ (reference sequence). CDR3 size: 16 residues. The DNA of the CDR3 is TGTGCCAGCAGCAGACGGACAGGGGAGACTGGAAACACCATATATTTT. Its protein is CASSRRTGETGNTIYF.

This clonotype was counted many times. This sequence joins TRBV5-1 and TRBJ2-1; D uncertain. Trimming shortened V by 4 bases and J by 4 bases, and 12 bases separated the two germline ends. The CDR3 contains 14 residues. From germline, CDR1 is SGHRS and CDR2 YFSETQ. The CDR3, as DNA: TGCGCCAGCAGCCCCTGGATTGGTTACAATGAGCAGTTCTTC. Protein: CASSPWIGYNEQFF.

At least ten counts were recorded for this clonotype. The chain is built from TRBV6-5 and TRBJ2-7, with TRBD1 as a possible D gene (6 bases). The CDR3 is 15 residues long. V dropped 4 bases and J dropped 2 bases, with 15 bases sitting between them. CDR1 is MNHEY and CDR2 is SVGAGI in the germline V gene. CDR3: CASSFWGTSTYEQYF. The CDR3 DNA reads TGTGCCAGCAGTTTTTGGGGGACAAGTACCTACGAGCAGTACTTC.

In its sample, this clonotype was seen many times. The rearrangement joins TRBV5-1 to TRBJ1-4; D unresolved. CDR3 length: 14 residues. The V end was cut by 0 bases, the J end by 6 bases, with 9 bases between. Per germline, CDR1 SGHRS and CDR2 YFSETQ. In nucleotides, the CDR3 is TGCGCCAGCAGCTTGGGGGCGCCTGATGAAAAACTGTTTTTT. This sequence encodes CASSLGAPDEKLFF. Drawing the rest from reference TRBV5-1 and TRBJ1-4, the complete variable domain is KAGVTQTPRYLIKTRGQQVTLSCSPISGHRSVSWYQQTPGQGLQFLFEYFSETQRNKGNFPGRFSGRQFSNSRSEMNVSTLELGDSALYLCASSLGAPDEKLFFGSGTQLSVL.

This clonotype occurred many times. The chain has TRBV24-1 and TRBJ2-7, with a possible D match to TRBD1 (5 bases). CDR1 is KGHDR, CDR2 SFDVKD, per germline. Trimming cost V 2 bases and J 2 bases, with 12 bases left between them. CDR3 length: 15 amino acids. CDR3 region: CATSDSTDQPYEQYF. CDR3 nucleotides: TGTGCCACCAGTGATTCGACAGATCAACCCTACGAGCAGTACTTC.

This clonotype was picked up many times. The gene calls are TRBV12-3 or TRBV12-4 and TRBJ1-4; D not resolved. Trimming left V 2 bases short and J 5 bases short, with 6 bases between. There are 13 residues in the CDR3. CDR3 sequence reads: CASSLIVNEKLFF. In nucleotides, the CDR3 is TGTGCCAGCAGTTTAATCGTAAATGAAAAACTGTTTTTT.

This clonotype was seen repeatedly, ten times or more. J is TRBJ1-1 and V is TRBV27; 7 bases are shared with TRBD1. V shed 5 bases and J 5 bases; nucleotides not matched to a gene: 8. CDR3 length equals 14 residues. Per the germline V gene, CDR1 is MNHEY and CDR2 is SMNVEV (reference sequence). In DNA form, the CDR3 reads TGTGCCAGCAGTCTCGACAGGGCGGATACTGAAGCTTTCTTT. This translates into CASSLDRADTEAFF.

The CDR3 sequence: CASSRPRTAIYEQYF. The DNA of the CDR3 is TGTGCCAGCAGCCGCCCCCGGACAGCGATCTACGAGCAGTACTTC. The chain is built from TRBV5-6 and TRBJ2-7; weak D call: TRBD1 (6 bases). CDR1 SGHDT and CDR2 YYEEEE come from the germline V gene. Trimming took off 4 bases at V and 3 bases at J, with 17 bases between the two ends. This CDR3 is 15 amino acids long.

The table lists this clonotype with a few counts. The genes are TRBV7-8 and TRBJ2-7, with TRBD2 matching 12 bases. Germline trimming cut 5 bases from V and 0 bases from J; bases unmatched to any gene: 2. Germline assignment: CDR1 SGHVS and CDR2 FQNEAQ. This CDR3 region has 15 residues. The CDR3 DNA reads as TGTGCCAGCAGCACTAGCGGGAGGAGCTCCTACGAGCAGTACTTC. Translation gives CASSTSGRSSYEQYF.

This clonotype has ten or more counts. This sequence joins TRBV7-2 and TRBJ1-2; 8 bases line up with TRBD1. J was trimmed by 7 bases and V by 5 bases; bases with no gene match: 12. Germline-derived CDR1 and CDR2 are SGHTA and FQGNSA. The CDR3 runs to 15 residues. The CDR3 reads CASSQGRTGSSGYTF. CDR3 sequence (DNA): TGTGCCAGCAGCCAAGGCAGGACAGGGTCCTCTGGCTACACCTTC.

The sample holds a few counts of this clonotype. The chain has TRBV28 and TRBJ2-1; D perhaps matches TRBD2 (5 bases). Germline assignment: CDR1 MDHEN and CDR2 SYDVKM. V dropped 3 bases and J dropped 10 bases, with 10 bases sitting between them. This CDR3 is built from 12 residues. CDR3 nucleotide sequence: TGTGCCAGCAGTTTCGGGGAAAGCGAGCAGTTCTTC. As protein: CASSFGESEQFF.

This clonotype was counted at least ten times. The CDR3 sequence: CASSFVGGAPSYEQYF. In nucleotides, the CDR3 is TGTGCCAGCAGCTTTGTAGGAGGTGCCCCCTCCTACGAGCAGTACTTC. V and J are TRBV7-2 and TRBJ2-7; weak D call: TRBD2 (5 bases). The CDR3 is 16 residues long. Trimming removed 3 bases at V and 0 bases at J, with 15 bases between. CDR1 and CDR2 from the germline V gene are SGHTA and FQGNSA.

The table lists this clonotype with many counts. The chain joins TRBV4-3 to TRBJ2-3; 7 nucleotides align to TRBD2. J was trimmed by 3 bases and V by 4 bases; bases with no gene match: 13. This CDR3 comprises 17 residues. From germline, CDR1 is LGHNA and CDR2 YSLEER. The CDR3 DNA reads as TGCGCCAGCAGCCCCCTTCATGGCGGGGGAGGAACAGATACGCAGTATTTT. It is translated as CASSPLHGGGGTDTQYF.

The rearrangement joins TRBV5-1 to TRBJ2-1; D might be TRBD2 (8 bases). The CDR3 runs 21 residues. Germline CDR1 and CDR2: SGHRS and YFSETQ. V was shortened by 3 bases and J by 3 bases, with 31 bases between the two germline ends. The CDR3 sequence: CASSSYKGGLAGGTLYNEQFF. CDR3 nucleotides: TGCGCCAGCAGCTCCTACAAAGGTGGACTAGCAGGGGGGACCCTCTACAATGAGCAGTTCTTC.